This TCR beta chain was recovered during a study of blood T cell repertoires in COVID-19. About the study: Samples taken during acute and convalescent COVID-19 were collected in the United States, Italy and Spain.

This CDR3 is 15 amino acids long. Germline V lookup: CDR1 KGHDR, CDR2 SFDVKD. The V gene lost 3 bases and the J gene lost 6 bases, with 16 bases spanning the gap. Authors' analysis steps: Researchers report that nucleated cell counts were estimated from reference gene primer amplification. The data were produced by immunoSEQ multiplex PCR, yet TCRdb's version contains in-frame clones alone and is incomplete. Clonal size and the V and J genes are those of that table, whereas D and trimming came from the DNA. The table records tens of thousands of clones, 65% to 90% of them present only once. The TCR originated in an older woman with acute or convalescent COVID-19. This rearrangement joins TRBV24-1 to TRBJ1-1, with D possibly TRBD1 on 6 matching bases. Sample: peripheral blood. The CDR3, as DNA: TGTGCCACCAGTGATCTGAACAGGGTATTGCCTGAAGCTTTCTTT. The encoded protein is CATSDLNRVLPEAFF.